One T cell receptor beta chain is described in this entry. What it binds is unknown. The CDR3 sequence is 15 residues long. V shed 6 bases and J shed 5 bases, with 20 bases lying between them. Germline V gene data show CDR1 as MDHEN and CDR2 as SYDVKM. The data were produced by immunoSEQ multiplex PCR, yet TCRdb's version contains in-frame clones alone and is incomplete. The sample has more than 95,000 clones, 90% seen once. This sample is drawn from a study of T cell responses to AZD1222 COVID-19 vaccine. General study results and limits: Reportedly, close to half of spike-specific TCRs are directed against unmutated variant regions.

The receptor's source is an adult in good health. The genes are TRBV28 and TRBJ2-7, with D perhaps given as TRBD1 or TRBD2 (5 bases each). The input for sequencing was peripheral blood, taken on day 0 of AZD1222 vaccination. CDR3 sequence (DNA): TGTGCCAGCAGCACCGGGGCCAGATCTTTGCACGAGCAGTACTTC. Protein sequence: CASSTGARSLHEQYF.